The 24 T cell receptor beta chains listed next were all sequenced from one sample in a study of blood T cell repertoires in COVID-19. Clones were read by immunoSEQ multiplex PCR, and TCRdb kept only the in-frame ones, dropping some. The repertoire holds 400,000 or so clones, with around 91% as singletons. Specimen: PBMCs or T cells enriched from blood (not recorded which). Source of these receptors: a man between 18 and 29 years old who had recovered from COVID-19.

The chain recombines TRBV5-4 with TRBJ1-6; the D gene is possibly TRBD1 (6 bases). CDR3 length: 17 amino acids. Trimming took off 4 bases at V and 0 bases at J, with 14 bases between the two ends. Germline V gives CDR1 SGHNT, CDR2 YYREEE (reference sequence). The chain's CDR3 is CASSRDTVSSYNSPLHF. The CDR3 nucleotides read TGTGCCAGCAGCCGGGACACCGTGAGCTCCTATAATTCACCCCTCCACTTT. Full variable domain (outside the CDR3, taken from reference TRBV5-4 and TRBJ1-6): ETGVTQSPTHLIKTRGQQVTLRCSSQSGHNTVSWYQQALGQGPQFIFQYYREEENGRGNFPPRFSGLQFPNYSSELNVNALELDDSALYLCASSRDTVSSYNSPLHFGNGTRLTVT.

The DNA for the CDR3 is TGTGCCAGCAGTGAAGGTCCTAAACAGGGCCCGGGGTATCAGCCCCAGCATTTT. Its protein is CASSEGPKQGPGYQPQHF. The chain links TRBV2 to TRBJ1-5, with D perhaps TRBD1 (6 bases). The CDR3 runs to 18 residues. Looked up from germline, CDR1 is SNHLY and CDR2 is FYNNEI. V gave up 1 base and J gave up 5 bases, with 21 bases separating them.

V gene TRBV9 combines with J gene TRBJ1-6; TRBD1 is a possible D gene (5 bases). The ends were cut back, 0 bases at V and 7 bases at J, with 11 bases in the middle. The CDR3 extends over 15 amino acids. Germline CDR1 SGDLS, CDR2 YYNGEE. The CDR3 here is CASSVGPGRNSPLHF. The CDR3 bases are TGTGCCAGCAGCGTAGGGCCAGGGAGGAATTCACCCCTCCACTTT.

This chain uses TRBV7-7 with TRBJ2-5, with 10 bases that match TRBD2. CDR1 SSHAT and CDR2 FNYEAQ come from the germline V gene (reference sequence). V lost 4 bases, J lost 8 bases, and 4 bases stayed unmatched. The CDR3 sequence is 13 residues long. The CDR3 DNA follows: TGTGCCAGCAGCTGGGAGCGGGAGGGAACCCAGTACTTC. Its translation: CASSWEREGTQYF.

The rearrangement links TRBV12-3 or TRBV12-4 to TRBJ1-2; D is unclear. Trimming cost V 3 bases and J 8 bases, with 10 bases left between them. There are 12 residues in the CDR3. The CDR3 protein is CASSFEVDGYTF. In DNA, the CDR3 is TGTGCCAGCAGTTTCGAGGTCGACGGCTACACCTTC.

This rearrangement joins TRBV27 to TRBJ1-2; D is unclear. Germline CDR1 is MNHEY and CDR2 is SMNVEV (reference sequence). This CDR3 comprises 13 residues. The germline V and J ends were trimmed by 5 bases and 6 bases, with 13 bases remaining between them. Here the CDR3 reads CASSLSPFNGYTF. The CDR3 DNA sequence: TGTGCCAGCAGTCTTAGCCCATTCAATGGCTACACCTTC.

In the case of this clone: Additional DNA sequences in this sample encode the identical CDR3. The chain carries TRBV6-5 and TRBJ1-3, with D uncertain. The CDR3 totals 15 residues. Per the germline V gene, CDR1 is MNHEY and CDR2 is SVGAGI. V was pared by 8 bases and J by 0 bases, with 14 bases between. The CDR3 protein is CASSRGQDSGNTIYF. CDR3 DNA: TGTGCCAGCTCAAGAGGGCAGGACTCTGGAAACACCATATATTTT.

This clone was observed a few times. The chain combines TRBV27 with TRBJ1-2; 11 bases are a match to TRBD1. Germline V lookup: CDR1 MNHEY, CDR2 SMNVEV (reference sequence). This CDR3 has 17 residues. Trimming took 0 bases from V and 7 from J; bases not matched to a gene: 10. The CDR3 reads CASSLSWTGGGSRGYTF. CDR3 sequence (DNA): TGTGCCAGCAGTTTATCGTGGACAGGGGGCGGGTCGCGTGGCTACACCTTC.

This clone has just one count. This chain links TRBV5-5 with TRBJ1-1, with D perhaps matching TRBD1 (6 bases). Trimming pared 3 bases from V and 0 bases from J, leaving 15 bases between. In germline, CDR1 is SGHKS, CDR2 YYEKEE (reference sequence). This CDR3 comprises 16 residues. In nucleotides, the CDR3 is TGTGCCAGCAGCTCGGTGCAGGGGAACATGAACACTGAAGCTTTCTTT. It translates to CASSSVQGNMNTEAFF.

This chain uses TRBV2 with TRBJ1-2; possibly TRBD1 for D (6 bases). The germline V and J ends were trimmed by 4 bases and 0 bases, with 9 bases remaining between them. Germline lookup yields CDR1 SNHLY and CDR2 FYNNEI. CDR3 length: 14 amino acids. The CDR3 region has the DNA TGTGCCAGCAGTGGGACAGACACTAACTATGGCTACACCTTC. Protein sequence: CASSGTDTNYGYTF. The entire variable domain, with the rest obtained from reference TRBV2 and TRBJ1-2, is as follows: EPEVTQTPSHQVTQMGQEVILRCVPISNHLYFYWYRQILGQKVEFLVSFYNNEISEKSEIFDDQFSVERPDGSNFTLKIRSTKLEDSAMYFCASSGTDTNYGYTFGSGTRLTVV.

The CDR3 sequence: CASKKDGDYGYTF. CDR3 bases: TGTGCCAGCAAGAAGGACGGGGACTATGGCTACACCTTC. The chain carries TRBV7-9 and TRBJ1-2, with no clear D. V was clipped by 7 bases and J by 3 bases, with 12 bases between them. CDR3 length: 13 residues. Germline V gene lookup returns CDR1 SEHNR and CDR2 FQNEAQ (reference sequence).

This chain connects TRBV2 to TRBJ1-3; 9 nucleotides match TRBD1. The length of the CDR3 is 14 residues. V lost 10 bases, J lost 4 bases, and 8 bases stayed unmatched. Germline CDR1 reads SNHLY; CDR2 reads FYNNEI. In nucleotides, the CDR3 is TGTGCCACCGCTGACAGGGGGACAGGAAACACCATATATTTT. Translating gives CATADRGTGNTIYF.

The rearrangement links TRBV4-1 to TRBJ1-1; TRBD1 might be the D (5 bases). Trimming took 1 base from V and 1 from J, leaving 13 bases between them. CDR3 size: 16 residues. Germline V gives CDR1 MGHRA, CDR2 YSYEKL. CDR3 in amino acids: CASSQAGGARNTEAFF. The CDR3 nucleotides are TGCGCCAGCAGCCAAGCAGGAGGGGCTCGGAACACTGAAGCTTTCTTT.

The rearrangement uses TRBV29-1 and TRBJ1-1; D possibly corresponds to TRBD1 (6 bases). V lost 1 base, J lost 4 bases, and 7 bases lay in between. The CDR3 is 12 amino acids. The germline V gene encodes CDR1 SQVTM and CDR2 ANQGSEA. As DNA, the CDR3 is TGCAGCGTTGAAGTGGGGGCCACTGAAGCTTTCTTT. As protein: CSVEVGATEAFF. Complete variable domain (other parts from reference TRBV29-1 and TRBJ1-1): SAVISQKPSRDICQRGTSLTIQCQVDSQVTMMFWYRQQPGQSLTLIATANQGSEATYESGFVIDKFPISRPNLTFSTLTVSNMSPEDSSIYLCSVEVGATEAFFGQGTRLTVV.

J is TRBJ2-5 and V is TRBV7-8; 12 nucleotides agree with TRBD1. The V and J ends lost 5 bases and 5 bases, in that order; junction bases with no gene match: 9. Germline assignment: CDR1 SGHVS and CDR2 FQNEAQ. The CDR3 is made up of 16 amino acids. The CDR3 sequence: CASSPTGTGGAETQYF. The CDR3 DNA reads TGTGCCAGCAGCCCTACCGGGACAGGGGGCGCGGAGACCCAGTACTTC. Supplemented by reference TRBV7-8 and TRBJ2-5, the full variable domain reads GAGVSQSPRYKVAKRGQDVALRCDPISGHVSLFWYQQALGQGPEFLTYFQNEAQLDKSGLPSDRFFAERPEGSVSTLKIQRTQQEDSAVYLCASSPTGTGGAETQYFGPGTRLLVL.

The rearrangement joins TRBV7-2 to TRBJ2-1; 10 bases fit TRBD2. The CDR3 contains 16 residues. From germline, CDR1 is SGHTA and CDR2 FQGNSA. The ends lost 1 base at V and 0 bases at J; junction bases unmatched: 0. The CDR3 spells CASSLGTSGSYNEQFF. CDR3 DNA sequence: TGTGCCAGCAGCTTAGGGACTAGCGGCTCCTACAATGAGCAGTTCTTC. The full variable domain, its missing parts supplied by reference TRBV7-2 and TRBJ2-1, is GAGVSQSPSNKVTEKGKDVELRCDPISGHTALYWYRQSLGQGLEFLIYFQGNSAPDKSGLPSDRFSAERTGGSVSTLTIQRTQQEDSAVYLCASSLGTSGSYNEQFFGPGTRLTVL.

The V and J genes are TRBV10-3 and TRBJ2-1; TRBD2 aligns across 7 bases. The CDR3 is 15 amino acids. Trimming at V came to 0 bases and at J to 9 bases, leaving 8 bases not matched to a gene. From germline, CDR1 is ENHRY and CDR2 SYGVKD. CDR3 region: CAISESAGVLGEQFF. The CDR3 nucleotides are TGTGCCATCAGTGAGTCGGCGGGAGTGCTCGGTGAGCAGTTCTTC.

This chain uses TRBV11-2 with TRBJ2-1; maybe TRBD1 (5 bases). Per the germline V gene, CDR1 is SGHAT and CDR2 is FQNNGV. The CDR3 totals 13 residues. V dropped 3 bases and J dropped 7 bases, with 10 bases sitting between them. The CDR3 DNA reads TGTGCCAGCAGCTTGGATAGGGGAAATGAGCAGTTCTTC. Translation gives CASSLDRGNEQFF.

The genes are TRBV19 and TRBJ1-2; unclear D gene. CDR3 length equals 13 residues. V gave up 4 bases and J gave up 4 bases, with 10 bases separating them. Germline V CDR1 and CDR2: LNHDA, SQIVND (reference sequence). DNA of the CDR3: TGTGCCAGTAGTAGAGAAACTCTCTATGGCTACACCTTC. Protein sequence: CASSRETLYGYTF. Filled out from reference TRBV19 and TRBJ1-2, the complete variable domain reads DGGITQSPKYLFRKEGQNVTLSCEQNLNHDAMYWYRQDPGQGLRLIYYSQIVNDFQKGDIAEGYSVSREKKESFPLTVTSAQKNPTAFYLCASSRETLYGYTFGSGTRLTVV.

J is TRBJ2-1 and V is TRBV9; 10 bases are a match to TRBD2. Per the germline V gene, CDR1 is SGDLS and CDR2 is YYNGEE. Trimming took 0 bases from V and 10 from J; bases not matched to a gene: 10. The CDR3 loop spans 16 amino acids. Here the CDR3 reads CASSVEASGRSGEQFF. The CDR3 DNA reads TGTGCCAGCAGCGTAGAGGCTAGCGGGAGATCGGGAGAGCAGTTCTTC.

The genes are TRBV19 and TRBJ1-2, with D possibly being TRBD1 (5 bases). CDR1 is LNHDA and CDR2 is SQIVND in the germline V gene (reference sequence). The V end lost 8 bases, the J end lost 7 bases, and 8 bases lay between the germline ends. CDR3 length: 10 amino acids. CDR3 in DNA: TGTGCCAGTCAGGGCGGTGGCTACACCTTC. This codes for CASQGGGYTF.

This clone was detected only once. The rearrangement joins TRBV7-2 to TRBJ2-2; no clear D. The CDR3 loop spans 15 amino acids. V dropped 2 bases and J dropped 3 bases, with 10 bases sitting between them. Germline CDR1 is SGHTA and CDR2 is FQGNSA. The DNA for the CDR3 is TGTGCCAGCAGCTTACACGAGGTGGACACCGGGGAGCTGTTTTTT. Translation: CASSLHEVDTGELFF.

The gene calls are TRBV6-5 and TRBJ1-6, with TRBD1 identical over 7 bases. In germline, CDR1 is MNHEY, CDR2 SVGAGI. J gave up 6 bases and V 6 bases, and 5 bases lay outside the gene matches. The CDR3 runs 14 residues. This chain's CDR3 is CASRVTGANSPLHF. The CDR3 DNA reads as TGTGCCAGCAGAGTAACAGGGGCTAATTCACCCCTCCACTTT.

J is TRBJ1-2 and V is TRBV29-1, with D perhaps matching TRBD1 (5 bases). V gave up 6 bases and J gave up 2 bases, with 19 bases separating them. The length of the CDR3 is 15 residues. In germline, CDR1 is SQVTM, CDR2 ANQGSEA. CDR3 DNA: TGCAGCGTGGGGGACTATGACAAGCGGAACTATGGCTACACCTTC. Translation: CSVGDYDKRNYGYTF.